Listed below are T cell receptor beta chains from one sample, sequenced in a study of control samples from healthy donors and cancer patients. TCRdb's table, derived via immunoSEQ multiplex PCR, lists solely in-frame clones and lacks some. Among around 93,000 clones, more than 90% were seen once, and the ten largest hold about 3%. Sequencing was carried out using blood. These receptors were obtained from a human donor in good health. The donor label of this sample is uncertain. Each CDR3 is given with its conserved first and last residue. The order of the fields is CDR3 DNA, CDR3 protein, J gene, V gene, D gene, clone size. D genes are given only for firm matches. Some rows have no size entry. The others give once, few or many, or a class for an expanded clone.

cdr3_nt: TGTGCCAGCTCACCACCGTCCACGGTTGATAGAATGAACACTGAAGCTTTCTTT
cdr3_aa: CASSPPSTVDRMNTEAFF
j_call: TRBJ1-1
v_call: TRBV18
d_call: -
clone_size: -

cdr3_nt: TGTGCCAGCGAATTGGACAGGGTGAACACTGAAGCTTTCTTT
cdr3_aa: CASELDRVNTEAFF
j_call: TRBJ1-1
v_call: TRBV6-5
d_call: TRBD1
clone_size: -

cdr3_nt: TGCGCCAGCAGCCAAGAGATTAGTGTCGATGAGCAGTTCTTC
cdr3_aa: CASSQEISVDEQFF
j_call: TRBJ2-1
v_call: TRBV4-3
d_call: -
clone_size: -

cdr3_nt: TGCGCCAGCACATGGGGATACCGGGGTCTGCAAGAGACCCAGTACTTC
cdr3_aa: CASTWGYRGLQETQYF
j_call: TRBJ2-5
v_call: TRBV5-1
d_call: -
clone_size: -

cdr3_nt: TGTGCCAGCAGTAGTGCGGACGGAGCCTACAATGAGCAGTTCTTC
cdr3_aa: CASSSADGAYNEQFF
j_call: TRBJ2-1
v_call: TRBV28
d_call: -
clone_size: -

cdr3_nt: TGTGCCAGTAGGATAAACCGGGACAGTGATGGCTACACCTTC
cdr3_aa: CASRINRDSDGYTF
j_call: TRBJ1-2
v_call: TRBV19
d_call: TRBD1
clone_size: once

cdr3_nt: TGTGCCAGCAGCTTAGAGGACGGAAGGGTGAATGAGCAGTTCTTC
cdr3_aa: CASSLEDGRVNEQFF
j_call: TRBJ2-1
v_call: TRBV7-2
d_call: -
clone_size: -

cdr3_nt: TGTGCCAGCAGCTTATGGTCAGGGGGCGCGGGCTATGGCTACACCTTC
cdr3_aa: CASSLWSGGAGYGYTF
j_call: TRBJ1-2
v_call: TRBV7-2
d_call: TRBD1
clone_size: -

cdr3_nt: TGCGCCAGCAGCCAAGGGACAGGGGGTTGGGACCTCCACTTT
cdr3_aa: CASSQGTGGWDLHF
j_call: TRBJ1-6
v_call: TRBV5-1
d_call: TRBD1
clone_size: -

cdr3_nt: TGTGCCAGCAGCTTGGAGGGACCGGGAAACACCATATATTTT
cdr3_aa: CASSLEGPGNTIYF
j_call: TRBJ1-3
v_call: TRBV5-6
d_call: -
clone_size: -

cdr3_nt: TGTGCCAGTAGTACCGGACAGGGCCATCAGCCCCAGCATTTT
cdr3_aa: CASSTGQGHQPQHF
j_call: TRBJ1-5
v_call: TRBV19
d_call: TRBD1
clone_size: -

cdr3_nt: TGTGCCAGTAGTATATGGGGGGCGGGAGCGTTTCTTGGCAATGAGCAGTTCTTC
cdr3_aa: CASSIWGAGAFLGNEQFF
j_call: TRBJ2-1
v_call: TRBV19
d_call: -
clone_size: -

cdr3_nt: TGCGCCAGCAGCCAAGGATTTTACAGATTTAACTATGGCTACACCTTC
cdr3_aa: CASSQGFYRFNYGYTF
j_call: TRBJ1-2
v_call: TRBV4-1
d_call: -
clone_size: -

cdr3_nt: TGTGCTAGTGCGAATAAGGGGCCGAACACTGAAGCTTTCTTT
cdr3_aa: CASANKGPNTEAFF
j_call: TRBJ1-1
v_call: TRBV12-5
d_call: -
clone_size: -

cdr3_nt: TGCGCCAGTTCCGGGACTAGCGGCCCTTACACAGATACGCAGTATTTT
cdr3_aa: CASSGTSGPYTDTQYF
j_call: TRBJ2-3
v_call: TRBV5-1
d_call: TRBD2
clone_size: -

cdr3_nt: TGCGCCAGCAGCCGACAGGGGGACACTGAAGCTTTCTTT
cdr3_aa: CASSRQGDTEAFF
j_call: TRBJ1-1
v_call: TRBV4-1
d_call: TRBD1
clone_size: -

cdr3_nt: TGTGCCTGGAGTGCCCTAACGGGGACTGAAGCTTTCTTT
cdr3_aa: CAWSALTGTEAFF
j_call: TRBJ1-1
v_call: TRBV30
d_call: -
clone_size: -

cdr3_nt: TGTGCCAGCAGTTTAAGGTCTAACTATGGCTACACCTTC
cdr3_aa: CASSLRSNYGYTF
j_call: TRBJ1-2
v_call: TRBV27
d_call: -
clone_size: -

cdr3_nt: TGCAGTGCTAGTCGGGGGGGCCTGCCAGATACGCAGTATTTT
cdr3_aa: CSASRGGLPDTQYF
j_call: TRBJ2-3
v_call: TRBV20-1
d_call: TRBD2
clone_size: few

cdr3_nt: TGCAGTGCTACTTGGGGAGATACGCAGTATTTT
cdr3_aa: CSATWGDTQYF
j_call: TRBJ2-3
v_call: TRBV20-1
d_call: -
clone_size: -

cdr3_nt: TGTGCCAGCAGTTACTCGATTACCGATCAGCCCCAGCATTTT
cdr3_aa: CASSYSITDQPQHF
j_call: TRBJ1-5
v_call: TRBV6-6
d_call: -
clone_size: once

cdr3_nt: TGCGCCAGCAGCCAAAAGACAGGGATGAACACTGAAGCTTTCTTT
cdr3_aa: CASSQKTGMNTEAFF
j_call: TRBJ1-1
v_call: TRBV4-1
d_call: TRBD1
clone_size: -

cdr3_nt: TGCAGCGTTCAGGGGTCTGGGGCCAACGTCCTGACTTTC
cdr3_aa: CSVQGSGANVLTF
j_call: TRBJ2-6
v_call: TRBV29-1
d_call: -
clone_size: -

cdr3_nt: TGTGCCAGCAGCTTAGTAGGACAGGGCTATGGCTACACCTTC
cdr3_aa: CASSLVGQGYGYTF
j_call: TRBJ1-2
v_call: TRBV7-2
d_call: TRBD1
clone_size: -

cdr3_nt: TGTGCCATCAGGCCAGGGTTGGACACCGGGGAGCTGTTTTTT
cdr3_aa: CAIRPGLDTGELFF
j_call: TRBJ2-2
v_call: TRBV10-3
d_call: -
clone_size: -

cdr3_nt: TGCAGCGTTCGACAGGGGGGTGAAAAACTGTTTTTT
cdr3_aa: CSVRQGGEKLFF
j_call: TRBJ1-4
v_call: TRBV29-1
d_call: TRBD1
clone_size: -

cdr3_nt: TGTGCCAGCAGCCAAGATTCCCGGACAGGGACAGGAAACACCATATATTTT
cdr3_aa: CASSQDSRTGTGNTIYF
j_call: TRBJ1-3
v_call: TRBV3-1/TRBV3-2
d_call: TRBD1
clone_size: -

cdr3_nt: TGTGCCAGCAGCCGAGATACTAGTTCAGATACGCAGTATTTT
cdr3_aa: CASSRDTSSDTQYF
j_call: TRBJ2-3
v_call: TRBV3-1/TRBV3-2
d_call: -
clone_size: once

cdr3_nt: TGTGCCAGCAGAGAAGGGACCGGACGGGACAATGAGCAGTTCTTC
cdr3_aa: CASREGTGRDNEQFF
j_call: TRBJ2-1
v_call: TRBV2
d_call: -
clone_size: -

cdr3_nt: TGTGCCAGCAGGGGCAGCGCGGGAACTAACTATGGCTACACCTTC
cdr3_aa: CASRGSAGTNYGYTF
j_call: TRBJ1-2
v_call: TRBV27
d_call: -
clone_size: once

cdr3_nt: TGTGCCAGCAGCTTAAAGGGGACAGATACGCAGTATTTT
cdr3_aa: CASSLKGTDTQYF
j_call: TRBJ2-3
v_call: TRBV5-6
d_call: -
clone_size: few

cdr3_nt: TGTGCCAGCTCACGGGACATTACAGATACGCAGTATTTT
cdr3_aa: CASSRDITDTQYF
j_call: TRBJ2-3
v_call: TRBV18
d_call: -
clone_size: -